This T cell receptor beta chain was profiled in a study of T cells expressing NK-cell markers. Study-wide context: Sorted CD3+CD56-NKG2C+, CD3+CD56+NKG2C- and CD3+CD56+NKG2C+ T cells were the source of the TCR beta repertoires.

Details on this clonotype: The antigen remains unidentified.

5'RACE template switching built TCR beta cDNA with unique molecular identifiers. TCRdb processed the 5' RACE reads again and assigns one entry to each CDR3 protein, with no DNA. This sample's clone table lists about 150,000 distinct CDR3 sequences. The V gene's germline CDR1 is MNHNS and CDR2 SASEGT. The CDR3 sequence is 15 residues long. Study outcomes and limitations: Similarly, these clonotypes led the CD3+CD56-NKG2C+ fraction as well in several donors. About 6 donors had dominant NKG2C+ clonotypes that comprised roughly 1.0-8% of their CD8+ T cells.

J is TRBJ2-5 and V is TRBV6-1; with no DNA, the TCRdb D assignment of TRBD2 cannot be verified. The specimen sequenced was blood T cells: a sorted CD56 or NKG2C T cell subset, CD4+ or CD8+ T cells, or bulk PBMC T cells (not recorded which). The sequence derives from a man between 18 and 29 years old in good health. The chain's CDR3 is CASRRGPSGKETQYF.